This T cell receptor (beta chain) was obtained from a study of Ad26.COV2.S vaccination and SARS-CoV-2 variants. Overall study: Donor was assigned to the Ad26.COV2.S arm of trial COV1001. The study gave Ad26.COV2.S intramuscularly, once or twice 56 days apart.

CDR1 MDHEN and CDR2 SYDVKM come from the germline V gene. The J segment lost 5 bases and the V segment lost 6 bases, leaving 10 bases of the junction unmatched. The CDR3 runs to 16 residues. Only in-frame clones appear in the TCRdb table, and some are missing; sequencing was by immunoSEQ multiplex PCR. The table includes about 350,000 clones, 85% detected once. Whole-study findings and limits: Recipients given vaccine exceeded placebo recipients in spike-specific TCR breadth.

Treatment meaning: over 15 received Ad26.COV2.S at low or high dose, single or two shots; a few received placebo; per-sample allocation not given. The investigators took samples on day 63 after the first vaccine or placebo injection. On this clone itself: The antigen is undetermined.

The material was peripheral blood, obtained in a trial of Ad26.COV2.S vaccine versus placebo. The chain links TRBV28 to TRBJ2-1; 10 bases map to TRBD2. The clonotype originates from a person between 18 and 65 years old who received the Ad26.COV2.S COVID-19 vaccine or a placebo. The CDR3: CASSQPGTSVHNEQFF. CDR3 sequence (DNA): TGTGCCAGCAGCCAACCGGGGACTAGCGTACACAATGAGCAGTTCTTC.